This TCR beta chain is drawn from a study of T cell repertoires in cytomegalovirus infection. One entry per CDR3 protein results from TCRdb running MiXCR on the reads. Of 350,000 to 500,000 distinct CDR3 sequences in the sample, about a third are singletons; the top ten hold roughly 13%. The CDR3 contains 15 residues. The V segment lost 2 bases and the J segment 5 bases; nucleotides outside the gene matches: 7. Germline CDR1 reads SGHNT; CDR2 reads YYREEE (reference sequence). This chain connects TRBV5-4 to TRBJ2-5; 9 nucleotides line up with TRBD2. Sequencing was done on a sample of PBMCs. This TCR derives from a human donor in good health (CMV status not recorded). Some clones in this sample may be carry-over from other donors' samples. CDR3 in DNA: TGTGCCAGCAGCTTAAGCGGGGGGTCGGGGGAGACCCAGTACTTC. Its protein is CASSLSGGSGETQYF.